This record concerns one TCR beta chain sequence. The target antigen is unknown. The sample comes from a study of vaccination effects on CD4 cells after COVID-19. Study-level information: Expansion of antigen-specific CD4+ T cells with viral peptide pools was carried out by the ViraFEST assay before sequencing. Post-vaccine specimens arrived a median 72 days past the second dose.

CD4+ T cell isolation took place after more than eight days of culture. Each participant received a vaccine that was either BNT162b2 or mRNA-1273, given as two doses. Only in-frame clones appear in the TCRdb table, and some are missing; sequencing was by immunoSEQ multiplex PCR. The sample yields about 73,000 clones, less than 75% seen once. Trimming removed 7 bases at V and 9 bases at J, with 16 bases between. This CDR3 region has 14 residues. CDR1 is MNHNY, CDR2 SVGAGI, per germline (reference sequence). The sample consisted of CD4+ T cells from PBMCs cultured without peptide, taken after COVID-19 vaccination. This chain connects TRBV6-6 to TRBJ1-6; maybe TRBD1 (5 bases). The clonotype comes from a human donor who received a COVID-19 vaccine. CDR3: CASNTAAGGSPLHF. The CDR3 region has the DNA TGTGCCAGCAATACAGCCGCCGGGGGTTCACCCCTCCACTTT.